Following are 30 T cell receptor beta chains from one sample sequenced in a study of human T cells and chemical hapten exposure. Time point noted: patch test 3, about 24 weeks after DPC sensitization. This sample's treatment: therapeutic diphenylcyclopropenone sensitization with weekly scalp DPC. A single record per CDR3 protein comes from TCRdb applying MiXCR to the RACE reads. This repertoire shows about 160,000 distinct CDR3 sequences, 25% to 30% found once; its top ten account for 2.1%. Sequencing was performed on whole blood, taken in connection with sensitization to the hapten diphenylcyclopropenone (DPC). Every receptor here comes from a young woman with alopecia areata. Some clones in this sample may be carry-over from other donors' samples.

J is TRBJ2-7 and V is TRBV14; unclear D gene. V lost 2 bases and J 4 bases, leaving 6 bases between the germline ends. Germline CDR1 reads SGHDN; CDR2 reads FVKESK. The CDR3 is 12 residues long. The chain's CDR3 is CASSQHSYEQYF. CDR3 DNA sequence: TGTGCCAGCAGCCAACACAGTTACGAGCAGTACTTC.

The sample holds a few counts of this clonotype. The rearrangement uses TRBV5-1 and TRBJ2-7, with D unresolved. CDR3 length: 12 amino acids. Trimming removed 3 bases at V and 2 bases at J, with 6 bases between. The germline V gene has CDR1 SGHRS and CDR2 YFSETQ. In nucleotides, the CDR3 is TGCGCCAGCAGCTCCAAAGCCTACGAGCAGTACTTC. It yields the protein CASSSKAYEQYF. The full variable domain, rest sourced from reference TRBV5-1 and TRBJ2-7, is KAGVTQTPRYLIKTRGQQVTLSCSPISGHRSVSWYQQTPGQGLQFLFEYFSETQRNKGNFPGRFSGRQFSNSRSEMNVSTLELGDSALYLCASSSKAYEQYFGPGTRLTVT.

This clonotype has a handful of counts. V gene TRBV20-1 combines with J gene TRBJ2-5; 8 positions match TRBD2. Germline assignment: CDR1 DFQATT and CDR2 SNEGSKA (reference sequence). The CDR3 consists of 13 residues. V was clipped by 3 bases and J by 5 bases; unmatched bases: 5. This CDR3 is CSASFGGAETQYF. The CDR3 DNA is TGCAGTGCTAGTTTCGGGGGGGCGGAGACCCAGTACTTC.

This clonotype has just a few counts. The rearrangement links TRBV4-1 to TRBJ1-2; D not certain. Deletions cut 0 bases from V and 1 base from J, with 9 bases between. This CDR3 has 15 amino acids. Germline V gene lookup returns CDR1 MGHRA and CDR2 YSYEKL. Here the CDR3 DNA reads TGCGCCAGCAGCCAAGAGCGGAACATTAACTATGGCTACACCTTC. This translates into CASSQERNINYGYTF.

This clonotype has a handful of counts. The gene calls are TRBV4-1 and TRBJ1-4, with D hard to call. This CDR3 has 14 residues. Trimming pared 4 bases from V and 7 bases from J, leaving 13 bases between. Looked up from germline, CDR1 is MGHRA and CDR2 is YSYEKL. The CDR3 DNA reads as TGCGCCAGCAGCCCCGAACGTTTTAGTGAAAAACTGTTTTTT. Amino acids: CASSPERFSEKLFF.

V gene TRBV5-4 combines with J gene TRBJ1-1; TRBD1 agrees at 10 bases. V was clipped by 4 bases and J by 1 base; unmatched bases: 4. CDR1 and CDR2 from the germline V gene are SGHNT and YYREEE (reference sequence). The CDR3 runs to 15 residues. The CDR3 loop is CASSRDRGRNTEAFF. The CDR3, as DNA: TGTGCCAGCAGCCGGGACAGGGGAAGGAACACTGAAGCTTTCTTT.

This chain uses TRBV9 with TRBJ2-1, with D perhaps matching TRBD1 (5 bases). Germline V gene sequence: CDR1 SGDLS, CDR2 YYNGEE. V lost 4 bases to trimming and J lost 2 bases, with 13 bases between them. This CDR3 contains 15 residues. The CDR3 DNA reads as TGTGCCAGCAGCACAATTGCACAGGCCTACAATGAGCAGTTCTTC. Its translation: CASSTIAQAYNEQFF. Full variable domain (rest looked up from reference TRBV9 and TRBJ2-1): DSGVTQTPKHLITATGQRVTLRCSPRSGDLSVYWYQQSLDQGLQFLIQYYNGEERAKGNILERFSAQQFPDLHSELNLSSLELGDSALYFCASSTIAQAYNEQFFGPGTRLTVL.

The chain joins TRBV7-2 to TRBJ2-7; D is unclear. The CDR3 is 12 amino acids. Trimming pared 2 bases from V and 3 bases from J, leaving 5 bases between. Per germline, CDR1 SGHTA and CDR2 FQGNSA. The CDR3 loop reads CASSLNYYEQYF. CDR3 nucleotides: TGTGCCAGCAGCTTAAATTACTACGAGCAGTACTTC. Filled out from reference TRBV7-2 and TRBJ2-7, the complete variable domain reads GAGVSQSPSNKVTEKGKDVELRCDPISGHTALYWYRQSLGQGLEFLIYFQGNSAPDKSGLPSDRFSAERTGGSVSTLTIQRTQQEDSAVYLCASSLNYYEQYFGPGTRLTVT.

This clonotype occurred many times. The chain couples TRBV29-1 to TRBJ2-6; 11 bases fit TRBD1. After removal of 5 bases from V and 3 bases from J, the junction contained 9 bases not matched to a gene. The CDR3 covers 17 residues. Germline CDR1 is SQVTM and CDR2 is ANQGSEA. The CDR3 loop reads CSVPGGQGAGGANVLTF. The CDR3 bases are TGCAGCGTTCCCGGCGGACAGGGGGCAGGTGGGGCCAACGTCCTGACTTTC.

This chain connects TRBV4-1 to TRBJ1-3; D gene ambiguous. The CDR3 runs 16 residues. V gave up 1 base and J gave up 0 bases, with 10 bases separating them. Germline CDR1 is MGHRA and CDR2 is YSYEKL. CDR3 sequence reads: CASSQVIGISGNTIYF. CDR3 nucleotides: TGCGCCAGCAGCCAAGTCATAGGGATCTCTGGAAACACCATATATTTT.

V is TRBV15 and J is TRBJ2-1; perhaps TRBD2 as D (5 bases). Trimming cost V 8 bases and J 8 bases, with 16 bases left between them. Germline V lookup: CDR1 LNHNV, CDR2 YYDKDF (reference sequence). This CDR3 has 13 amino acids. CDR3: CATRGQVLDEQFF. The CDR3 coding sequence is TGTGCCACCCGAGGGCAGGTTCTTGATGAGCAGTTCTTC.

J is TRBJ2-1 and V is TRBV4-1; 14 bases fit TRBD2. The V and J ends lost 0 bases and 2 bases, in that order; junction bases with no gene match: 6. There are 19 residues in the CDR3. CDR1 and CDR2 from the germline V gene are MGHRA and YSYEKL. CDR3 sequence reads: CASSQEGLAGAAAYNEQFF. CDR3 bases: TGCGCCAGCAGCCAAGAGGGACTAGCGGGAGCCGCGGCCTACAATGAGCAGTTCTTC.

The CDR3 sequence: CASSPWVKRTVNYGYTF. CDR3 DNA: TGTGCCAGCAGCCCATGGGTAAAAAGGACAGTTAACTATGGCTACACCTTC. The chain is built from TRBV7-9 and TRBJ1-2, with D perhaps TRBD1 (6 bases). The CDR3 loop spans 17 amino acids. The V end was cut by 5 bases, the J end by 1 base, with 20 bases between. CDR1 is SEHNR, CDR2 FQNEAQ, per germline (reference sequence).

The chain's CDR3 is CASSTGSVYTEAFF. The CDR3 nucleotides read TGTGCCAGCAGCACCGGATCAGTCTACACTGAAGCTTTCTTT. This chain links TRBV7-2 with TRBJ1-1, with D hard to call. The CDR3 totals 14 residues. Germline V lookup: CDR1 SGHTA, CDR2 FQGNSA. Trimming shortened V by 5 bases and J by 3 bases, and 13 bases separated the two germline ends.

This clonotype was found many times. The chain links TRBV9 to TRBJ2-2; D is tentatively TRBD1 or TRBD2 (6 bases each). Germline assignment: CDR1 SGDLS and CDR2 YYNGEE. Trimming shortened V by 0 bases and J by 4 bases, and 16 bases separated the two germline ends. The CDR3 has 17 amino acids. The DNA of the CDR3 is TGTGCCAGCAGCGTAGCTATGGGGGCGGAGGGCACCGGGGAGCTGTTTTTT. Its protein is CASSVAMGAEGTGELFF.

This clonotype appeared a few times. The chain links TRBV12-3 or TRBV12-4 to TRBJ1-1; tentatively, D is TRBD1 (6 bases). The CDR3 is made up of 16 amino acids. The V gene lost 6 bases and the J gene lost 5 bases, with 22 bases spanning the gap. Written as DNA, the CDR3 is TGTGCCAGCAGGTCGGGACACACGACCTTAGGGACTGAAGCTTTCTTT. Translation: CASRSGHTTLGTEAFF.

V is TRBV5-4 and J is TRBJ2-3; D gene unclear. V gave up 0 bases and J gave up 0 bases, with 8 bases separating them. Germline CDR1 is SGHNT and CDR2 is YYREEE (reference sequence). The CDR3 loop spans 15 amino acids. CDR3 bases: TGTGCCAGCAGCTTGGAACCGACTAGCACAGATACGCAGTATTTT. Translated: CASSLEPTSTDTQYF. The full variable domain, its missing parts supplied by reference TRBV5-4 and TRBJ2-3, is ETGVTQSPTHLIKTRGQQVTLRCSSQSGHNTVSWYQQALGQGPQFIFQYYREEENGRGNFPPRFSGLQFPNYSSELNVNALELDDSALYLCASSLEPTSTDTQYFGPGTRLTVL.

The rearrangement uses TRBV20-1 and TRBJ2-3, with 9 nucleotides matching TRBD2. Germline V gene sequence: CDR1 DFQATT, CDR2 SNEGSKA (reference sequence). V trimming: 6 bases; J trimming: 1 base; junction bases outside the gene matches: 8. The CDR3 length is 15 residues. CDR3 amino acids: CSAKGRGGGTDTQYF. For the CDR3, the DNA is TGCAGTGCAAAAGGACGCGGGGGGGGCACAGATACGCAGTATTTT.

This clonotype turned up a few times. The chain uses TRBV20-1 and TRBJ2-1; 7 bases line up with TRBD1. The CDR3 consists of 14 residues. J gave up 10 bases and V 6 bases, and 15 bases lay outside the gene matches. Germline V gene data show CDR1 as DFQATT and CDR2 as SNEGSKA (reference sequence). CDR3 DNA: TGCAGTGCCGGGCCTTCTTGGTGGGACAGCGAGCAGTTCTTC. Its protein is CSAGPSWWDSEQFF.

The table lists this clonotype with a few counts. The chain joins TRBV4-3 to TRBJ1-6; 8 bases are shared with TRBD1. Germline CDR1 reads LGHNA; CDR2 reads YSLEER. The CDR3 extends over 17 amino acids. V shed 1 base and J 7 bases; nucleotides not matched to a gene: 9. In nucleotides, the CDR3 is TGCGCCAGCAGCCAAGCGTTGGAAGGGACAGGCAATTCACCCCTCCACTTT. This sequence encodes CASSQALEGTGNSPLHF.

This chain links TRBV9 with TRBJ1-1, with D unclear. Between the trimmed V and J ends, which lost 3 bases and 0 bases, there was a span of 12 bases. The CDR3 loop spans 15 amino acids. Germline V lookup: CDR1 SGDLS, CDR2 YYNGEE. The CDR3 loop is CASSGNGIMNTEAFF. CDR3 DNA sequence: TGTGCCAGCAGCGGGAACGGAATAATGAACACTGAAGCTTTCTTT.

The CDR3 is CASSQESQNTGELFF. DNA for the CDR3: TGTGCCAGCAGCCAAGAATCCCAGAACACCGGGGAGCTGTTTTTT. V usage is TRBV4-2 and J usage is TRBJ2-2; D remains unclear. The CDR3 contains 15 residues. V lost 0 bases and J lost 1, with 6 bases in between. Germline values: CDR1 LGHNA, CDR2 YNFKEQ.

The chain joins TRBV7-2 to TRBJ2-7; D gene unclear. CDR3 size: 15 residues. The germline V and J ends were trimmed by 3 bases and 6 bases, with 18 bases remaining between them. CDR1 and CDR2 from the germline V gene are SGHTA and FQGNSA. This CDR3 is CASSLKGGDYGEQYF. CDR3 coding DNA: TGTGCCAGCAGCTTGAAAGGTGGGGATTACGGCGAGCAGTACTTC.

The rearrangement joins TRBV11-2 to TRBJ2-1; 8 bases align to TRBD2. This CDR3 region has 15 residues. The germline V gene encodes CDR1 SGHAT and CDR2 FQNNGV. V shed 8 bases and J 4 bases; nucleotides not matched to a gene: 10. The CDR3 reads CASEASGGWYNEQFF. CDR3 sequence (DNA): TGTGCCAGCGAAGCATCGGGAGGGTGGTACAATGAGCAGTTCTTC.

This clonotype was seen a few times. The CDR3 DNA reads as TGTGCCTGGAGTATTGGGGCCGGGTACAATGAGCAGTTCTTC. This encodes CAWSIGAGYNEQFF. This chain connects TRBV30 to TRBJ2-1, with D perhaps TRBD1 (5 bases). Germline loops: CDR1 GTSNPN, CDR2 SVGIG (reference sequence). The V end was cut by 2 bases, the J end by 4 bases, with 12 bases between. The CDR3 runs to 14 residues.

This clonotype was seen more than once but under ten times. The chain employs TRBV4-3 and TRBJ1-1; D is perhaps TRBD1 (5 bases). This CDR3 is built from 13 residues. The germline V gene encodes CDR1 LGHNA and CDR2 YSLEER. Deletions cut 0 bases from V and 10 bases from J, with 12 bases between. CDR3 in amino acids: CASSQDLGVGAFF. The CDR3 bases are TGCGCCAGCAGCCAAGATTTGGGGGTTGGAGCTTTCTTT.

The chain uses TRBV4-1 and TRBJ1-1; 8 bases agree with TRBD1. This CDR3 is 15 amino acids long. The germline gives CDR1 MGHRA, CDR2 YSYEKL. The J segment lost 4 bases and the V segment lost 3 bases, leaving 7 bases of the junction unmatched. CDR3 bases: TGCGCCAGCAGCCAGGGTCAGGGGGCCCTCACTGAAGCTTTCTTT. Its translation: CASSQGQGALTEAFF.

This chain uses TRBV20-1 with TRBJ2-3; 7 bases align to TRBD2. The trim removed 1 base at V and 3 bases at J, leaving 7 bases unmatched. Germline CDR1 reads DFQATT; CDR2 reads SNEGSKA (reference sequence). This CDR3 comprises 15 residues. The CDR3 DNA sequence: TGCAGTGCTAGAGTGGGCGGGAGTGGAACAGATACGCAGTATTTT. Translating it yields CSARVGGSGTDTQYF.

CDR3 region: CASSDPQETQYF. The CDR3 DNA reads TGTGCCAGCAGCGACCCTCAAGAGACCCAGTACTTC. The rearrangement links TRBV9 to TRBJ2-5; D gene unclear. The germline V and J ends were trimmed by 3 bases and 2 bases, with 5 bases remaining between them. This CDR3 has 12 residues. In germline, CDR1 is SGDLS, CDR2 YYNGEE.

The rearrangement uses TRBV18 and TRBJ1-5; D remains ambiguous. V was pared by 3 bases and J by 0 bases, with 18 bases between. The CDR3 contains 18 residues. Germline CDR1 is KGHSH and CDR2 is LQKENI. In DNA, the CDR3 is TGTGCCAGCTCACCGCGGAGGACGGACGATTTTAGCAATCAGCCCCAGCATTTT. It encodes CASSPRRTDDFSNQPQHF.